The clone carrying this TCR beta chain was counted many times. This specimen comes from a study of regulatory T cells in long-lasting Graves disease. Whole-study context: Antithyroid drugs had been given to newly diagnosed Graves' patients for under 3 months.

In building TCR beta libraries, iRepertoire HTBI primers were used together with Arm-PCR of CDR3 regions. Original data processing: Among the samples, around 58 TRBV and 13 to 15 TRBJ segments were identified. TCRdb independently ran MiXCR on the multiplex PCR reads; one entry per CDR3 protein. TCRdb, rather than the study authors, made the V and J calls. The sample contains about 330,000 distinct CDR3 sequences, about 16% of which appear only once. As to time point: newly diagnosed GD, antithyroid drugs for less than 3 months. RNA isolated from PBMCs was used to make the TCR library. The V end was cut by 1 base, the J end by 3 bases, with 10 bases between. The germline V gene has CDR1 SEHNR and CDR2 FQNEAQ (reference sequence). This CDR3 comprises 14 residues. This sample also appeared in a second study, on T cells in Graves' hyperthyroidism and ophthalmopathy. This second report adds: Diagnoses were established using clinical symptoms, serum thyroxine and TRAb, thyroid ultrasound and orbital computed tomography. First-round RT-PCR targeting the TCR CDR3 was performed with the HTBI primer set.

The sequencing used peripheral blood mononuclear cells (PBMCs), collected at new diagnosis, from a patient treated with antithyroid drugs. The clonotype was recovered from a woman younger than 30 with Graves disease. This chain joins TRBV7-9 and TRBJ2-7, with a possible D match to TRBD2 (5 bases). The CDR3 is CASSLGQAGYEQYF. The CDR3 DNA follows: TGTGCCAGCAGCTTAGGTCAGGCGGGCTACGAGCAGTACTTC.